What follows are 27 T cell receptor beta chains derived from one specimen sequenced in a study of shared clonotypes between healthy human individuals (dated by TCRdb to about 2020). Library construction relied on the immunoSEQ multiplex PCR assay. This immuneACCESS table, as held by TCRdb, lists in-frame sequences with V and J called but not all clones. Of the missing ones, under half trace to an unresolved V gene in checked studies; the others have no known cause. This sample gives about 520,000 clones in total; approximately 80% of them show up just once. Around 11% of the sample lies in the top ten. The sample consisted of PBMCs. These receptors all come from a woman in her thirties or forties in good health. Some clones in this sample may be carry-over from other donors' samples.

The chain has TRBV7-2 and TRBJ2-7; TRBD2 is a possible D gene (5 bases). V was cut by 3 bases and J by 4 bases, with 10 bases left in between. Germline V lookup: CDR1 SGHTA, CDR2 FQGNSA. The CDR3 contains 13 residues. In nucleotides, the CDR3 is TGTGCCAGCAGCTTGGACTGGGCATACGAGCAGTACTTC. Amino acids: CASSLDWAYEQYF.

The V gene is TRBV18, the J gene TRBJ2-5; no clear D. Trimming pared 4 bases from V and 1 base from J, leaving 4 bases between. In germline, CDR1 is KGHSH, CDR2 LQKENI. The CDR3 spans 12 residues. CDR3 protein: CASSRFQETQYF. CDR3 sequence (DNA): TGTGCCAGCTCACGTTTCCAAGAGACCCAGTACTTC.

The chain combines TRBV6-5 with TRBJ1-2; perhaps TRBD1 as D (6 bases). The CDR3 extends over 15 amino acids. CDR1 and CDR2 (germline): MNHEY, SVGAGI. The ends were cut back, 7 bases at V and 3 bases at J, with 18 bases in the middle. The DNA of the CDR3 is TGTGCCAGCACCCTGGTCCAGGGACATTACTATGGCTACACCTTC. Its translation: CASTLVQGHYYGYTF.

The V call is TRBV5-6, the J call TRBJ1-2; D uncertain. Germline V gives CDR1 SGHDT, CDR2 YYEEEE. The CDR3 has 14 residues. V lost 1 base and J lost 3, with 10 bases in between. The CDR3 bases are TGTGCCAGCAGCTTGCCGGGGAACTACTATGGCTACACCTTC. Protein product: CASSLPGNYYGYTF.

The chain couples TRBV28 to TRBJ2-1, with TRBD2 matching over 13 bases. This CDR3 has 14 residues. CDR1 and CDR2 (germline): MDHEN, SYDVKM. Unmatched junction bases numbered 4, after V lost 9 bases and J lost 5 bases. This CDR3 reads CARLAGGRDNEQFF. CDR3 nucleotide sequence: TGTGCCAGACTAGCGGGAGGGAGGGACAATGAGCAGTTCTTC. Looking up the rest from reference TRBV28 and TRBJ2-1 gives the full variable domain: DVKVTQSSRYLVKRTGEKVFLECVQDMDHENMFWYRQDPGLGLRLIYFSYDVKMKEKGDIPEGYSVSREKKERFSLILESASTNQTSMYLCARLAGGRDNEQFFGPGTRLTVL.

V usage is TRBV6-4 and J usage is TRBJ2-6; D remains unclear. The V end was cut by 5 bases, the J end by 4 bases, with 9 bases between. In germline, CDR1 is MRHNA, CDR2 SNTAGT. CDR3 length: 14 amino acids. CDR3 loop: CASSPNQGANVLTF. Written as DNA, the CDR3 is TGTGCCAGCAGTCCTAATCAGGGGGCCAACGTCCTGACTTTC.

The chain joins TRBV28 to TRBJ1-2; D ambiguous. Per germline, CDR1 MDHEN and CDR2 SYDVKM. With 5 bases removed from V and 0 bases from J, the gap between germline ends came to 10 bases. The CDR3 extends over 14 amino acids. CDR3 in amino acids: CASSRLVPNYGYTF. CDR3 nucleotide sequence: TGTGCCAGCAGTCGACTGGTACCTAACTATGGCTACACCTTC.

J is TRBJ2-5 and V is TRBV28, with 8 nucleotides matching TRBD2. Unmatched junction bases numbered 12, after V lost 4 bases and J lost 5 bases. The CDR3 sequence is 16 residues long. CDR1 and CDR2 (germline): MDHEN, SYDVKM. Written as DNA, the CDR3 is TGTGCCAGCAGTTGGAGCGGGAGAGCGGGTCGGGAGACCCAGTACTTC. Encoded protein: CASSWSGRAGRETQYF.

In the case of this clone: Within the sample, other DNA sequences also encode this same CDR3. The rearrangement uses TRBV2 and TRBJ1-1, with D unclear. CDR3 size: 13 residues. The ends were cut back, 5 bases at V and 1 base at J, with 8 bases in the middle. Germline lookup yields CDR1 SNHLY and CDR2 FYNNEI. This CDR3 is CASSTAPNTEAFF. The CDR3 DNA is TGTGCCAGCAGTACGGCCCCGAACACTGAAGCTTTCTTT.

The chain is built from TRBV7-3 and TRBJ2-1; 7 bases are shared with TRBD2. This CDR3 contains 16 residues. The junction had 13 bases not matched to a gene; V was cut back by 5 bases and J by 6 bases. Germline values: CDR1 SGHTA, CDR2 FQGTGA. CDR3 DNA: TGTGCCAGCAGCCCATGGCAGGGAGGGACGGGCAATGAGCAGTTCTTC. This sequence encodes CASSPWQGGTGNEQFF.

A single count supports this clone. The CDR3 region has the DNA TGTGCCAGCAGCTTTGCGGACTCCTACGAGCAGTACTTC. Amino acids: CASSFADSYEQYF. V is TRBV11-2 and J is TRBJ2-7; D gene unclear. V shed 3 bases and J shed 0 bases, with 6 bases lying between them. The CDR3 is 13 amino acids. Germline V gene data show CDR1 as SGHAT and CDR2 as FQNNGV.

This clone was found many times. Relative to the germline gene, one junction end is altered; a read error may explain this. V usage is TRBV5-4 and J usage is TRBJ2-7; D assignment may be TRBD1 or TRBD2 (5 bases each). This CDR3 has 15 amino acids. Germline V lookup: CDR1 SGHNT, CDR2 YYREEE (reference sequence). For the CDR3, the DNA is TGTGCCAGCAGCTTAGGGGTGGCTAGCTCCAACGAGCAGTACTTC. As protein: CASSLGVASSNEQYF. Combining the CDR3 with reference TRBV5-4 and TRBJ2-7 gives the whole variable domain ETGVTQSPTHLIKTRGQQVTLRCSSQSGHNTVSWYQQALGQGPQFIFQYYREEENGRGNFPPRFSGLQFPNYSSELNVNALELDDSALYLCASSLGVASSNEQYFGPGTRLTVT.

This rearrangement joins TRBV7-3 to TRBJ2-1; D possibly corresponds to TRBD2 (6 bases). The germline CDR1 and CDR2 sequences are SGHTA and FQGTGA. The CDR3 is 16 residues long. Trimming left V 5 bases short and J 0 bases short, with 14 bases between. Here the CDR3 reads CASSPGPGVSYNEQFF. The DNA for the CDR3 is TGTGCCAGCAGCCCCGGGCCGGGAGTCTCCTACAATGAGCAGTTCTTC.

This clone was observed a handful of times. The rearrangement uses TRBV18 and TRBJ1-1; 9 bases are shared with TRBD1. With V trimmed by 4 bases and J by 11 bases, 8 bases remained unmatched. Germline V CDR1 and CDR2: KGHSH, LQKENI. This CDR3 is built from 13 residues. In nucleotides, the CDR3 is TGTGCCAGCTCACTAAGGGACAGGGATGTGGCTTTCTTT. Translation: CASSLRDRDVAFF.

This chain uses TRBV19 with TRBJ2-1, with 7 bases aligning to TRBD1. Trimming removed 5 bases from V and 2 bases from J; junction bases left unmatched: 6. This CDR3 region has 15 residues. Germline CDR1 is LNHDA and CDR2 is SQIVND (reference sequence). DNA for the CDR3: TGTGCCAGTAGTCCACAGGGGACCCCCTACAATGAGCAGTTCTTC. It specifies CASSPQGTPYNEQFF. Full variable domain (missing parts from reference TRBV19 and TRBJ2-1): DGGITQSPKYLFRKEGQNVTLSCEQNLNHDAMYWYRQDPGQGLRLIYYSQIVNDFQKGDIAEGYSVSREKKESFPLTVTSAQKNPTAFYLCASSPQGTPYNEQFFGPGTRLTVL.

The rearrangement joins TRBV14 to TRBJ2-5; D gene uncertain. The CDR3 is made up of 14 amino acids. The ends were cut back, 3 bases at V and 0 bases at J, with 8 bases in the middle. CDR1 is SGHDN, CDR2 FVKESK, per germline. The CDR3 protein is CASSQISYQETQYF. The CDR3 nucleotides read TGTGCCAGCAGCCAGATCAGCTACCAAGAGACCCAGTACTTC.

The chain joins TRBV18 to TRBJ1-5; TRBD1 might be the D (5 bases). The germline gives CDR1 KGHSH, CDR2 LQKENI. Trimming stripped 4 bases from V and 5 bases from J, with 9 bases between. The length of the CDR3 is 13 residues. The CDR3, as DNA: TGTGCCAGCTCACGAGCACAGGATCAGCCCCAGCATTTT. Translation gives CASSRAQDQPQHF.

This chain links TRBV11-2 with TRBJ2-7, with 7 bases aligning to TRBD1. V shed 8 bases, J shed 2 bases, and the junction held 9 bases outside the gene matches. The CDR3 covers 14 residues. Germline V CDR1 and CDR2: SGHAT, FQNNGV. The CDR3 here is CASPKGTAAYEQYF. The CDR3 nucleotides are TGTGCCAGCCCGAAGGGGACAGCGGCCTACGAGCAGTACTTC.

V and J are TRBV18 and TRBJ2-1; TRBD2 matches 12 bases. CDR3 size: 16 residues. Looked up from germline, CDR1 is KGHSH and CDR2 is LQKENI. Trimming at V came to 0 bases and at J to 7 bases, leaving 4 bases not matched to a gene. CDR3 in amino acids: CASSPPGLAGGNEQFF. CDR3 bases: TGTGCCAGCTCACCACCTGGCCTAGCGGGAGGGAATGAGCAGTTCTTC.

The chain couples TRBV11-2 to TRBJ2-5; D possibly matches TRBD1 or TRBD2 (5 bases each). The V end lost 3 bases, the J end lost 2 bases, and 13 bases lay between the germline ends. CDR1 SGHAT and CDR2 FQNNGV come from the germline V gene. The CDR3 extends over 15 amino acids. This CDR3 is CASSFGGKPQETQYF. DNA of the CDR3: TGTGCCAGCAGCTTTGGGGGAAAACCTCAAGAGACCCAGTACTTC.

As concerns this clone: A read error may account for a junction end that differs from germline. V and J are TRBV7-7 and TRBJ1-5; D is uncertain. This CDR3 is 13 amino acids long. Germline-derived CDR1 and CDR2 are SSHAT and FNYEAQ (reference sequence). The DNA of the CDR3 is TGTGCTAGCAGCTTAGCAGAGGGTCAGCCCCAGCATTTT. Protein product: CASSLAEGQPQHF.

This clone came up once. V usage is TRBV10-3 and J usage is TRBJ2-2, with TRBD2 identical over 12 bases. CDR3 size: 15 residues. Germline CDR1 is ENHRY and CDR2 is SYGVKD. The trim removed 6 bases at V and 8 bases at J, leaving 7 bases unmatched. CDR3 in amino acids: CAISRLAGVEGELFF. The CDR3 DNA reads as TGTGCCATCAGCAGACTAGCGGGAGTGGAAGGGGAGCTGTTTTTT.

CDR3 DNA sequence: TGTGCCAGCACCCTATTCGGGGTGGACTCTGGAAACACCATATATTTT. Its protein is CASTLFGVDSGNTIYF. The chain employs TRBV2 and TRBJ1-3; D is unresolved. V was cut by 7 bases and J by 0 bases, with 16 bases left in between. From germline, CDR1 is SNHLY and CDR2 FYNNEI. The CDR3 sequence is 16 residues long.

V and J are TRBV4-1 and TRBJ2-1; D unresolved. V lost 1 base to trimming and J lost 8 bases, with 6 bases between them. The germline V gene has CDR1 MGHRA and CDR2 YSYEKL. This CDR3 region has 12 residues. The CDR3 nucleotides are TGCGCCAGCAGCCAAGTGATGGATGAGCAGTTCTTC. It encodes CASSQVMDEQFF.

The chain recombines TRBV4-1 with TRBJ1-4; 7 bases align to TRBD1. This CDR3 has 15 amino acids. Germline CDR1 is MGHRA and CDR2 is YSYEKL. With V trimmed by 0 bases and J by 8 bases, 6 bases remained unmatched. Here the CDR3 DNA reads TGCGCCAGCAGCCAAGATTCACAGGGGCGGGAAAAACTGTTTTTT. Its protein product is CASSQDSQGREKLFF.

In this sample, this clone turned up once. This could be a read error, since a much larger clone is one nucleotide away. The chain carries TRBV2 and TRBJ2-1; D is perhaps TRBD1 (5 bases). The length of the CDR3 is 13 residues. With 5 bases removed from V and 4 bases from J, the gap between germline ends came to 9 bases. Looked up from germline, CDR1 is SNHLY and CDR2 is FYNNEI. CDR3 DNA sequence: TGTGCCAGCAGTAGGGGCAGGTACAATGAGCAGTTCTTC. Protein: CASSRGRYNEQFF.

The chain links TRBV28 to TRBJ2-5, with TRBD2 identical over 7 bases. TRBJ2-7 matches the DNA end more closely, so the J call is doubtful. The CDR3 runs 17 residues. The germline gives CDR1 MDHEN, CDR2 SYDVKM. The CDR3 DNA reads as TGTGCCAGCAGCCAACGGGGACTACTCACGAGGGTCTACGAGCAGTACTTC. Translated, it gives CASSQRGLLTRVYEQYF.